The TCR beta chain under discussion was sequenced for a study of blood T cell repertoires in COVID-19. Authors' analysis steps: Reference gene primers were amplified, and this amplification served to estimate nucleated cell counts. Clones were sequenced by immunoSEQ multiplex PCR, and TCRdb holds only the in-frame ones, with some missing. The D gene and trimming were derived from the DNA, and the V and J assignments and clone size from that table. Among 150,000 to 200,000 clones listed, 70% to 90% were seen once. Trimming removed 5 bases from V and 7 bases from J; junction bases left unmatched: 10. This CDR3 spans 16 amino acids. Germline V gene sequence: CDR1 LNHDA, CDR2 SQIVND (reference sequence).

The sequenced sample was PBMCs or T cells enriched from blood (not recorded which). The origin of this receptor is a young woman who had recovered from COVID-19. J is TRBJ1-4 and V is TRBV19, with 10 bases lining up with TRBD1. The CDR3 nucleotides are TGTGCCAGTAGTGTCCTACCGGGACAGGGGCTTGAAAAACTGTTTTTT. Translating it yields CASSVLPGQGLEKLFF.